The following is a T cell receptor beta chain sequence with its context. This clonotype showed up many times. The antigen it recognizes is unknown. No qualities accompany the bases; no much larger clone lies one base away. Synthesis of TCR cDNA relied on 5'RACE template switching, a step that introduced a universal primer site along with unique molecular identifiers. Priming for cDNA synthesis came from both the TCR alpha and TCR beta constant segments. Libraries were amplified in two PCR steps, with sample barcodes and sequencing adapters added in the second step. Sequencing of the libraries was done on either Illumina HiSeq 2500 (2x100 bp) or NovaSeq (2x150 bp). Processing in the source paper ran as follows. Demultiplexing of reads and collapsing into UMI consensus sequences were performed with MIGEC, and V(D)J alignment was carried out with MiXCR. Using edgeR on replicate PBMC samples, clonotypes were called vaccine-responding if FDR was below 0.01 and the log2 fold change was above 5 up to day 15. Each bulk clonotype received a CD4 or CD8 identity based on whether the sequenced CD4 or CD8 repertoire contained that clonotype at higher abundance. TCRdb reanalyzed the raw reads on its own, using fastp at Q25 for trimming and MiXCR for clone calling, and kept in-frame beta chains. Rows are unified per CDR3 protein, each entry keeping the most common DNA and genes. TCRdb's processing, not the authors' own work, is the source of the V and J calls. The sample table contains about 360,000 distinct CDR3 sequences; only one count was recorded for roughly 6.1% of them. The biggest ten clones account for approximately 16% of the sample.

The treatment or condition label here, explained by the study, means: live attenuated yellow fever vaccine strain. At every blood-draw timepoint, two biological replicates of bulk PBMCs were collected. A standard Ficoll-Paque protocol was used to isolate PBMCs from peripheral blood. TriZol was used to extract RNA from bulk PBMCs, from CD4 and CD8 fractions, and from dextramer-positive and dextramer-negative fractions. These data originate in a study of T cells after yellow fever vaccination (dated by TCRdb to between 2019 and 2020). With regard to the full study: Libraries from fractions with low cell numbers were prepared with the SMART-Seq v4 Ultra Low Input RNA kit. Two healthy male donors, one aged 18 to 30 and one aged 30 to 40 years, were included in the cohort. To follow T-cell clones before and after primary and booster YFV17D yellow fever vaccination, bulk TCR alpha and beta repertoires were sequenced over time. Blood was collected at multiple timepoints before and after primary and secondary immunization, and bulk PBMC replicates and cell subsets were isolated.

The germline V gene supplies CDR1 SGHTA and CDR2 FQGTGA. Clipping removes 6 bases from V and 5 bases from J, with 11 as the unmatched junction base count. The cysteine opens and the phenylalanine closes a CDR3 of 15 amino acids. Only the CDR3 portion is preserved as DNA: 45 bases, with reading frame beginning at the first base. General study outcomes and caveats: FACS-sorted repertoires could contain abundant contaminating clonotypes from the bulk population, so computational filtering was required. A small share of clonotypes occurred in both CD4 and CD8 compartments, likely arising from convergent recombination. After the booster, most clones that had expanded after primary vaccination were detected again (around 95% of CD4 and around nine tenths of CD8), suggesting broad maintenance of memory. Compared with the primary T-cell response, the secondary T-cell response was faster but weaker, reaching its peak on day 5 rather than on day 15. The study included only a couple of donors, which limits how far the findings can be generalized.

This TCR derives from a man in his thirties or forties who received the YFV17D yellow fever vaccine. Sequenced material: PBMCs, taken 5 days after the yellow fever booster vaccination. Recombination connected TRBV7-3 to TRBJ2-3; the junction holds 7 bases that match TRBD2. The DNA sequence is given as TGTGCCAGCAGAAGCGGGAAACGGGCCGGAGATACGCAGTATTTT. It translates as CASRSGKRAGDTQYF.